The next 32 T cell receptor beta chains were all read from a single sample in a study of T cell responses to AZD1222 COVID-19 vaccine. Measured with immunoSEQ multiplex PCR; TCRdb has only the in-frame clones, and not every one. Altogether 75,000 to 95,000 clones are present, approximately 89% being singletons, with the ten largest covering about 5%. The material sequenced was peripheral blood, taken 28 days after the second AZD1222 dose. The receptors stem from an adult who received the AZD1222 COVID-19 vaccine.

This clone was observed a few times. CDR3 amino acids: CASSFWGAPDGEQYV. The DNA of the CDR3 is TGTGCCAGCAGCTTTTGGGGAGCCCCGGACGGGGAGCAGTACGTC. V gene TRBV5-4 combines with J gene TRBJ2-7, with D tentatively TRBD2 (5 bases). Germline V lookup: CDR1 SGHNT, CDR2 YYREEE (reference sequence). This CDR3 is built from 15 residues. V dropped 2 bases and J dropped 7 bases, with 19 bases sitting between them.

This clone showed up just once. The chain links TRBV4-3 to TRBJ2-5; D remains ambiguous. V shed 0 bases and J shed 4 bases, with 6 bases lying between them. Germline V CDR1 and CDR2: LGHNA, YSLEER. The CDR3 contains 13 residues. The CDR3 region is CASSQDIGETQYF. The DNA for the CDR3 is TGCGCCAGCAGCCAAGATATCGGAGAGACCCAGTACTTC.

V and J are TRBV7-9 and TRBJ2-5, with D perhaps matching TRBD1 or TRBD2 (5 bases each). This CDR3 has 14 residues. The germline V gene has CDR1 SEHNR and CDR2 FQNEAQ (reference sequence). The V end was cut by 1 base, the J end by 5 bases, with 11 bases between. CDR3 sequence reads: CASSLEGPVETQYF. For the CDR3, the DNA is TGTGCCAGCAGCTTAGAGGGACCTGTCGAGACCCAGTACTTC.

This chain links TRBV7-3 with TRBJ2-2, with TRBD1 identical over 8 bases. Germline V gives CDR1 SGHTA, CDR2 FQGTGA. Trimming removed 5 bases from V and 6 bases from J; junction bases left unmatched: 8. This CDR3 region has 15 residues. The CDR3 DNA reads as TGTGCCAGCAGCAAGTCAGGGGGCCCTTCCGGGGAGCTGTTTTTT. It yields the protein CASSKSGGPSGELFF. Drawing the rest from reference TRBV7-3 and TRBJ2-2, the complete variable domain is GAGVSQTPSNKVTEKGKYVELRCDPISGHTALYWYRQSLGQGPEFLIYFQGTGAADDSGLPNDRFFAVRPEGSVSTLKIQRTERGDSAVYLCASSKSGGPSGELFFGEGSRLTVL.

J is TRBJ1-2 and V is TRBV27; no clear D gene. CDR1 MNHEY and CDR2 SMNVEV come from the germline V gene (reference sequence). V was cut by 3 bases and J by 2 bases, with 7 bases left in between. This CDR3 spans 13 amino acids. The CDR3 DNA sequence: TGTGCCAGCAGTTTCACTGCGAACTATGGCTACACCTTC. This codes for CASSFTANYGYTF.

The rearrangement uses TRBV28 and TRBJ2-7; tentative D call: TRBD1 (6 bases). CDR3 length: 14 amino acids. The germline gives CDR1 MDHEN, CDR2 SYDVKM. Trimming stripped 3 bases from V and 2 bases from J, with 11 bases between. As DNA, the CDR3 is TGTGCCAGCAGTTTGGGACACCGGCCCTACGAGCAGTACTTC. Protein sequence: CASSLGHRPYEQYF.

The chain links TRBV4-2 to TRBJ1-2; D gene unclear. CDR3 length equals 11 residues. CDR1 and CDR2 (germline): LGHNA, YNFKEQ. Trimming took 0 bases from V and 8 from J, leaving 4 bases between them. This chain's CDR3 is CASSQEGGYTF. The CDR3 DNA is TGTGCCAGCAGCCAAGAGGGGGGCTACACCTTC.

The chain has TRBV7-8 and TRBJ1-5, with a possible D match to TRBD1 (5 bases). Germline V gene sequence: CDR1 SGHVS, CDR2 FQNEAQ. Trimming stripped 5 bases from V and 4 bases from J, with 15 bases between. The CDR3 spans 15 residues. The CDR3 reads CASSPVRQKNQPQHF. The CDR3, as DNA: TGTGCCAGCAGCCCTGTTAGACAGAAAAATCAGCCCCAGCATTTT.

This sequence joins TRBV3-1 (or the pseudogene TRBV3-2) and TRBJ1-3; tentatively, D is TRBD1 (5 bases). The CDR3 is 15 amino acids. The V and J ends lost 0 bases and 2 bases respectively, with 8 bases between them. Per germline, CDR1 LGHDT and CDR2 YNNKEL (reference sequence). CDR3 DNA: TGTGCCAGCAGCCAAGAGGGGGGAACTGGAAACACCATATATTTT. It specifies CASSQEGGTGNTIYF.

The V gene is TRBV20-1, the J gene TRBJ2-3; D not certain. The CDR3 is 11 amino acids. Per germline, CDR1 DFQATT and CDR2 SNEGSKA (reference sequence). The V gene lost 2 bases and the J gene lost 2 bases, with 2 bases spanning the gap. The CDR3 reads CSARHTDTQYF. DNA for the CDR3: TGCAGTGCTAGACACACAGATACGCAGTATTTT.

This rearrangement joins TRBV7-2 to TRBJ1-6; the D is unclear. V was pared by 2 bases and J by 10 bases, with 9 bases between. CDR3 size: 13 residues. The germline V gene has CDR1 SGHTA and CDR2 FQGNSA. The CDR3 DNA follows: TGTGCCAGCAGCTTAATCGCCGGATCACCCCTCCACTTT. Encoded protein: CASSLIAGSPLHF.

The rearrangement links TRBV10-3 to TRBJ2-1; no reliable D call. Trimming took 3 bases from V and 0 from J, leaving 9 bases between them. Germline V gene sequence: CDR1 ENHRY, CDR2 SYGVKD. This CDR3 contains 15 residues. CDR3 amino acids: CAISDATSSYNEQFF. For the CDR3, the DNA is TGTGCCATCAGTGATGCGACCAGCTCCTACAATGAGCAGTTCTTC.

The J gene is TRBJ1-3, the V gene TRBV7-2, with 7 bases matching TRBD1. The CDR3 length is 15 residues. With 5 bases clipped from V and 4 bases from J, the junction kept 8 bases outside the gene matches. CDR1 and CDR2 from the germline V gene are SGHTA and FQGNSA. The CDR3 is CASSIQGNGGNTIYF. CDR3 in DNA: TGTGCCAGCAGCATACAGGGGAATGGAGGAAACACCATATATTTT.

This chain joins TRBV27 and TRBJ1-2; D might be TRBD1 (6 bases). The V gene lost 5 bases and the J gene lost 5 bases, with 24 bases spanning the gap. Germline CDR1 reads MNHEY; CDR2 reads SMNVEV (reference sequence). CDR3 size: 17 residues. CDR3 coding DNA: TGTGCCAGCAGTCCTTCCGCAGGGGAACGGTCGGGGTATGGCTACACCTTC. This translates into CASSPSAGERSGYGYTF.

To note about this clone: One junction end does not reproduce the germline sequence, and a read error may be involved. The chain carries TRBV19 and TRBJ2-3; D may be TRBD2 (7 bases). CDR3 size: 15 residues. Germline-derived CDR1 and CDR2 are LNHDA and SQIVND (reference sequence). CDR3 coding DNA: TGTGCCAGTACTATAGGGGGGGCGCGGACAGATACGCAGTATTTT. The encoded protein is CASTIGGARTDTQYF. The whole variable domain, filled in from reference TRBV19 and TRBJ2-3, reads DGGITQSPKYLFRKEGQNVTLSCEQNLNHDAMYWYRQDPGQGLRLIYYSQIVNDFQKGDIAEGYSVSREKKESFPLTVTSAQKNPTAFYLCASTIGGARTDTQYFGPGTRLTVL.

The CDR3 DNA follows: TGTGCCAGTAGCCCGGGACAGAGCTACGAGCAGTACTTC. Its translation is CASSPGQSYEQYF. This chain links TRBV19 with TRBJ2-7; 7 bases match TRBD1. Germline-derived CDR1 and CDR2 are LNHDA and SQIVND (reference sequence). The CDR3 contains 13 residues. Trimming cost V 6 bases and J 3 bases; bases outside gene matches: 5.

CDR3 sequence (DNA): TGTGCCAGCAGTTCTAGCGGGGGGGCCACAGATACGCAGTATTTT. Its protein product is CASSSSGGATDTQYF. This chain uses TRBV6-2 or TRBV6-3 with TRBJ2-3; 12 nucleotides align to TRBD2. Germline trimming cut 4 bases from V and 2 bases from J; bases unmatched to any gene: 1. CDR1 is MNHEY, CDR2 SVGEGT, per germline. This CDR3 spans 15 amino acids.

The J gene is TRBJ2-1, the V gene TRBV11-3; no definite D call. Germline V gene data show CDR1 as SGHNT and CDR2 as YENEEA. Trimming removed 5 bases from V and 3 bases from J, with 5 bases in between. The CDR3 is 12 amino acids. The CDR3 DNA reads TGTGCCAGCAGCAGGGACTACAATGAGCAGTTCTTC. Its protein product is CASSRDYNEQFF.

This chain joins TRBV6-2 or TRBV6-3 and TRBJ1-4; tentatively, D is TRBD1 (5 bases). The CDR3 sequence is 16 residues long. V was trimmed by 5 bases and J by 3 bases, leaving 16 bases between them. Germline V gene sequence: CDR1 MNHEY, CDR2 SVGEGT. The CDR3 nucleotides read TGTGCCAGCAGTACTCCCAGGACAACTTCTAATGAAAAACTGTTTTTT. It encodes CASSTPRTTSNEKLFF.

V usage is TRBV20-1 and J usage is TRBJ2-3, with TRBD2 identical over 8 bases. This CDR3 region has 17 residues. The V and J ends lost 3 bases and 3 bases, in that order; junction bases with no gene match: 14. Germline V gives CDR1 DFQATT, CDR2 SNEGSKA (reference sequence). The CDR3 loop reads CSASKSSGGFGTDTQYF. As DNA, the CDR3 is TGCAGTGCTAGTAAGTCCAGCGGGGGTTTTGGAACAGATACGCAGTATTTT.

The J gene is TRBJ2-1, the V gene TRBV28; TRBD1 matches at 9 bases. The CDR3 sequence is 17 residues long. V was pared by 2 bases and J by 8 bases, with 13 bases of the junction left unmatched. The germline CDR1 and CDR2 sequences are MDHEN and SYDVKM. As DNA, the CDR3 is TGTGCCAGCAGTTTAGGTAACGACAGGGGGAATCCCGATGAGCAGTTCTTC. Protein product: CASSLGNDRGNPDEQFF.

V and J are TRBV4-1 and TRBJ2-1; 9 nucleotides match TRBD1. With 0 bases clipped from V and 4 bases from J, the junction kept 10 bases outside the gene matches. Germline V lookup: CDR1 MGHRA, CDR2 YSYEKL. CDR3 length equals 18 residues. CDR3 nucleotides: TGCGCCAGCAGCCAAGAGTCCATCGCGGGACAGGGATACAATGAGCAGTTCTTC. Residues: CASSQESIAGQGYNEQFF.

The chain links TRBV5-1 to TRBJ2-4; 7 nucleotides align to TRBD1. V gave up 4 bases and J gave up 1 base; unmatched junction bases: 11. Germline CDR1 is SGHRS and CDR2 is YFSETQ. There are 17 residues in the CDR3. CDR3 in amino acids: CASSGPTGNNAKNIQYF. DNA of the CDR3: TGCGCCAGCAGCGGCCCGACAGGGAATAATGCCAAAAACATTCAGTACTTC.

The CDR3 DNA reads as TGTGCCAGCAGTCTAAGGACTAGCGGGGGGATTAGCTACGAGCAGTACGTC. Encoded protein: CASSLRTSGGISYEQYV. This sequence joins TRBV6-2 or TRBV6-3 and TRBJ2-7; TRBD2 agrees at 14 bases. Germline-derived CDR1 and CDR2 are MNHEY and SVGEGT. This CDR3 region has 17 residues. Losses at the gene ends were 5 bases for V and 3 bases for J; bases not matched to a gene: 9.

The chain uses TRBV2 and TRBJ2-5; unclear D gene. Germline CDR1 and CDR2: SNHLY and FYNNEI. The V end was cut by 8 bases, the J end by 4 bases, with 5 bases between. The CDR3 is 10 amino acids. The CDR3 spells CASLGETQYF. The CDR3 DNA is TGTGCCAGCCTCGGAGAGACCCAGTACTTC. Full variable domain (outside the CDR3, taken from reference TRBV2 and TRBJ2-5): EPEVTQTPSHQVTQMGQEVILRCVPISNHLYFYWYRQILGQKVEFLVSFYNNEISEKSEIFDDQFSVERPDGSNFTLKIRSTKLEDSAMYFCASLGETQYFGPGTRLLVL.

This chain connects TRBV5-1 to TRBJ2-2; TRBD1 aligns across 8 bases. Trimming at V came to 5 bases and at J to 3 bases, leaving 0 bases not matched to a gene. This CDR3 is 13 amino acids long. Germline CDR1 and CDR2: SGHRS and YFSETQ. Here the CDR3 reads CASRDRDTGELFF. The CDR3 DNA reads as TGCGCCAGCAGGGACAGGGACACCGGGGAGCTGTTTTTT.

V gene TRBV7-3 combines with J gene TRBJ2-4, with D possibly being TRBD1 or TRBD2 (5 bases each). There are 16 residues in the CDR3. Germline-derived CDR1 and CDR2 are SGHTA and FQGTGA. Trimming took off 0 bases at V and 9 bases at J, with 18 bases between the two ends. The CDR3, as DNA: TGTGCCAGCAGCTTAACGGGACCCACTACCCGGAGCATTCAGTACTTC. It yields the protein CASSLTGPTTRSIQYF.

The count of this clone is one. The rearrangement joins TRBV19 to TRBJ1-3; the D is unclear. The CDR3 has 15 residues. Deletions cut 5 bases from V and 0 bases from J, with 11 bases between. The V gene's germline CDR1 is LNHDA and CDR2 SQIVND (reference sequence). The CDR3: CASSHPVSSGNTIYF. CDR3 sequence (DNA): TGTGCCAGTAGTCATCCAGTAAGCTCTGGAAACACCATATATTTT.

This rearrangement joins TRBV27 to TRBJ2-7; 9 bases match TRBD1. This CDR3 contains 14 residues. The V segment lost 7 bases and the J segment 2 bases; nucleotides outside the gene matches: 6. CDR1 and CDR2 from the germline V gene are MNHEY and SMNVEV (reference sequence). The CDR3 protein is CASIARQGAYEQYF. The CDR3 DNA sequence: TGTGCCAGCATCGCGAGACAGGGGGCCTACGAGCAGTACTTC.

The chain combines TRBV30 with TRBJ2-2, with D possibly matching TRBD1 (7 bases). Between the trimmed V and J ends, which lost 3 bases and 7 bases, there was a span of 18 bases. The CDR3 has 15 amino acids. The germline CDR1 and CDR2 sequences are GTSNPN and SVGIG (reference sequence). CDR3 sequence reads: CAWSGSGGRIGELFF. The CDR3 DNA sequence: TGTGCCTGGAGCGGCTCAGGGGGGCGAATCGGGGAGCTGTTTTTT.

The V and J genes are TRBV19 and TRBJ1-5; 8 bases line up with TRBD1. Germline V gene data show CDR1 as LNHDA and CDR2 as SQIVND (reference sequence). The CDR3 covers 14 residues. J was trimmed by 5 bases and V by 5 bases; bases with no gene match: 5. The CDR3 DNA sequence: TGTGCCAGTAGTGAGGGACAGGACGATCAGCCCCAGCATTTT. As protein: CASSEGQDDQPQHF.

This clone was seen once. The chain has TRBV12-3 or TRBV12-4 and TRBJ2-7; D might be TRBD1 (5 bases). CDR3 length: 13 residues. V was cut by 6 bases and J by 2 bases, with 11 bases left in between. Here the CDR3 DNA reads TGTGCCAGCAGCCAAGGACAAGCCTACGAGCAGTACGTC. Protein sequence: CASSQGQAYEQYV.